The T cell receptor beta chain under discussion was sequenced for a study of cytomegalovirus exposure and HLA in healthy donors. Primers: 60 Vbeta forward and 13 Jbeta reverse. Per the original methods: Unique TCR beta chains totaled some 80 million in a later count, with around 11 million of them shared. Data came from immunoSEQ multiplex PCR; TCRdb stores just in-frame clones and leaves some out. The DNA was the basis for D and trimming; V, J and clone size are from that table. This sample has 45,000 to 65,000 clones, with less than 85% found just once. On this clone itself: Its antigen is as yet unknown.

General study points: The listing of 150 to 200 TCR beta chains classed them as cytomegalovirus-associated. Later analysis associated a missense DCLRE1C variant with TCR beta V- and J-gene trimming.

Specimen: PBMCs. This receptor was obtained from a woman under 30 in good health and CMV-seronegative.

The CDR3 reads CASSVGAGSGATNEKLFF. CDR3 DNA: TGTGCCAGCAGCGTAGGAGCGGGGTCCGGGGCAACTAATGAAAAACTGTTTTTT. The chain has TRBV9 and TRBJ1-4; D is undetermined. Trimming removed 0 bases at V and 0 bases at J, with 15 bases between. The CDR3 has 18 amino acids. Germline loops: CDR1 SGDLS, CDR2 YYNGEE.